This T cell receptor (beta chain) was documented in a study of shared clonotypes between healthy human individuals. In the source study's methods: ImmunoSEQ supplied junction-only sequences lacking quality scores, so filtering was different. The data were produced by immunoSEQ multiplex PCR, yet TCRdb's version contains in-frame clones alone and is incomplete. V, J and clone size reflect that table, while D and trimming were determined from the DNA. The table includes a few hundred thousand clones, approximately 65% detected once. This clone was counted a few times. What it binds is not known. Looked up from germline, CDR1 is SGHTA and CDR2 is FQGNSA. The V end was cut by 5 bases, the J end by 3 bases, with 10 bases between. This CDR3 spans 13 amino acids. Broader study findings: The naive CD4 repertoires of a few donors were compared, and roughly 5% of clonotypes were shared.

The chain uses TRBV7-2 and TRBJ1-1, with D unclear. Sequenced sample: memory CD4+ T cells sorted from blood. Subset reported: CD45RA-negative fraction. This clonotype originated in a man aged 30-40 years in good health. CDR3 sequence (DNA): TGTGCCAGCAGCACTATTTGGGACACTGAAGCTTTCTTT. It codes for CASSTIWDTEAFF.